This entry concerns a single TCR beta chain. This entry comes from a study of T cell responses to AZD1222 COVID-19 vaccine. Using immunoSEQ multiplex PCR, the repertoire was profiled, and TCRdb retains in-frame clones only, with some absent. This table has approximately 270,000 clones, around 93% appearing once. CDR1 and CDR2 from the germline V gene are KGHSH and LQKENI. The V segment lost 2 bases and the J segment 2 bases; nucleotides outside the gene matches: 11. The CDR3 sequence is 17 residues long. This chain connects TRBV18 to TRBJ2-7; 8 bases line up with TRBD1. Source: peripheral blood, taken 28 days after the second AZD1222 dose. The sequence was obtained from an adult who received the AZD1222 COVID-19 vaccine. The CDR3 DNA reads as TGTGCCAGCTCACCAACAATTAGACAGGGGTCAGCCTACGAGCAGTACTTC. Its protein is CASSPTIRQGSAYEQYF.